The rows below give T cell receptor beta chains drawn from one sample of a study of T cell responses to AZD1222 COVID-19 vaccine. Measured with immunoSEQ multiplex PCR; TCRdb has only the in-frame clones, and not every one. Here the sample spans about 97,000 clones, about 88% being singletons. This sample comprised peripheral blood, obtained on day 0 of AZD1222 vaccination. The receptors were sampled from an adult in good health. Each CDR3 is given with its conserved first and last residue. D genes are given only for firm matches. For some rows the clone size is stated as once, few or many, or as a class when expanded; others skip it.

d_call,v_call,cdr3_length,j_call,clone_size,cdr3_aa,cdr3_nt
-,TRBV28,13,TRBJ1-1,-,CASSSSPLTEAFF,TGTGCCAGCAGTTCCTCCCCTTTGACTGAAGCTTTCTTT
-,TRBV27,13,TRBJ2-7,many,CASTPPGTYEQYF,TGTGCCAGCACCCCACCGGGGACCTACGAGCAGTACTTC
TRBD2,TRBV25-1,16,TRBJ2-3,-,CASSESNAGTSGRVHF,TGTGCCAGCAGTGAATCTAACGCCGGAACTAGCGGGAGGGTACATTTT
-,TRBV7-2,16,TRBJ1-4,-,CASSLGPGLFNEKLFF,TGTGCCAGCAGCTTAGGGCCAGGGCTTTTTAATGAAAAACTGTTTTTT
TRBD1,TRBV18,16,TRBJ1-1,few,CASSPHPGQGASEAFF,TGTGCCAGCTCACCACACCCGGGACAGGGGGCGAGTGAAGCTTTCTTT
-,TRBV2,12,TRBJ2-2,-,CASSDNTGELFF,TGTGCCAGCAGTGATAACACCGGGGAGCTGTTTTTT
-,TRBV11-3,16,TRBJ2-2,-,CASSSRGGANTGELFF,TGTGCCAGCAGCTCCCGTGGGGGCGCGAACACCGGGGAGCTGTTTTTT
-,TRBV3-1/TRBV3-2,15,TRBJ2-6,-,CASSQVASGANVLTF,TGTGCCAGCAGCCAAGTTGCTTCGGGGGCCAACGTCCTGACTTTC
-,TRBV6-9,17,TRBJ2-3,-,CASSPPTAGPSTDTQYF,TGTGCCAGCAGTCCCCCCACCGCGGGCCCTAGCACAGATACGCAGTATTTT
-,TRBV10-3,15,TRBJ2-5,once,CAISEGQPSQETQYF,TGTGCCATCAGTGAGGGACAGCCAAGCCAAGAGACCCAGTACTTC
-,TRBV10-3,14,TRBJ1-5,-,CAISESSANQPQHF,TGTGCCATCAGTGAGTCGTCAGCGAATCAGCCCCAGCATTTT
-,TRBV30,13,TRBJ1-3,-,CAWATGGGNTIYF,TGTGCCTGGGCGACAGGCGGCGGAAACACCATATATTTT
-,TRBV2,14,TRBJ1-5,-,CASSVERGNQPQHF,TGTGCCAGCAGTGTAGAAAGGGGCAATCAGCCCCAGCATTTT
-,TRBV5-6,16,TRBJ2-3,-,CASSPRRGSSSDTQYF,TGTGCCAGCAGCCCCAGGCGGGGTAGCTCGTCAGATACGCAGTATTTT
-,TRBV29-1,13,TRBJ1-4,few,CSVEGRGNEKLFF,TGCAGCGTCGAAGGCAGGGGTAATGAAAAACTGTTTTTT
-,TRBV5-4,18,TRBJ1-1,-,CASSSVKGRGRGNTEAFF,TGTGCCAGCAGCTCCGTCAAGGGCCGGGGCCGAGGCAACACTGAAGCTTTCTTT
TRBD1,TRBV7-2,14,TRBJ1-2,-,CASSYTGGASGYTF,TGTGCCAGCAGCTATACAGGGGGCGCGAGCGGCTACACCTTC
-,TRBV5-1,19,TRBJ2-4,-,CASSFGPAEYLLAKNIQYF,TGCGCCAGCAGCTTTGGTCCAGCAGAATATCTTCTAGCCAAAAACATTCAGTACTTC
-,TRBV18,14,TRBJ1-1,-,CASSPQGGDTEAFF,TGTGCCAGCTCGCCACAGGGAGGGGACACTGAAGCTTTCTTT
-,TRBV7-2,15,TRBJ1-6,-,CASSLTLPTVSPLHF,TGTGCCAGCAGCTTAACTCTCCCTACTGTTTCACCCCTCCACTTT
TRBD1,TRBV28,20,TRBJ1-2,-,CASTPFTGAANSRKVGGYTF,TGTGCCAGCACACCCTTTACAGGGGCGGCGAACTCCCGGAAGGTAGGTGGCTACACCTTC
-,TRBV3-1/TRBV3-2,11,TRBJ2-5,-,CASSHQETQYF,TGTGCCAGCAGCCATCAAGAGACCCAGTACTTC
TRBD1,TRBV6-5,15,TRBJ1-1,-,CASRITQGVETEAFF,TGTGCCAGCAGGATTACACAGGGGGTAGAGACTGAAGCTTTCTTT
TRBD2,TRBV28,15,TRBJ2-1,-,CASSLPGLAGGKQFF,TGTGCCAGCAGTCTACCGGGACTAGCGGGGGGTAAGCAGTTCTTC
-,TRBV7-4,15,TRBJ1-2,once,CASSVGRDGHYGYTF,TGTGCCAGCAGCGTGGGCCGGGACGGACACTATGGCTACACCTTC
-,TRBV2,14,TRBJ1-3,-,CASGTQGSGNTIYF,TGTGCCAGCGGAACGCAGGGCTCTGGAAACACCATATATTTT
TRBD2,TRBV5-4,17,TRBJ2-3,-,CASSTGLATRSTDTQYF,TGTGCCAGCAGCACGGGACTAGCCACCCGGAGCACAGATACGCAGTATTTT
TRBD2,TRBV28,14,TRBJ2-1,-,CASSSTSGSGEQFF,TGTGCCAGCAGTTCGACTAGCGGGAGCGGTGAGCAGTTCTTC
-,TRBV15,14,TRBJ2-2,once,CATSSEGSTGELFF,TGTGCCACCAGCTCGGAGGGCTCCACCGGGGAGCTGTTTTTT
TRBD2,TRBV4-3,16,TRBJ2-7,-,CASSQAVGRGGLEQYF,TGCGCCAGCAGCCAAGCGGTGGGGCGGGGAGGGTTGGAGCAGTACTTC
TRBD2,TRBV27,16,TRBJ2-2,few,CATRTGLAGGIGELFF,TGTGCCACCCGAACCGGGCTAGCGGGAGGAATCGGGGAGCTGTTTTTT
-,TRBV15,14,TRBJ1-4,-,CATSGTVFNEKLFF,TGTGCCACCAGCGGCACGGTTTTTAATGAAAAACTGTTTTTT
-,TRBV19,14,TRBJ1-5,-,CASRKQGSNQPQHF,TGTGCCAGTAGAAAACAGGGAAGCAATCAGCCCCAGCATTTT
-,TRBV6-5,12,TRBJ1-5,-,CASSSPPGAQHF,TGTGCCAGCAGTTCACCCCCTGGGGCCCAGCATTTT
TRBD1,TRBV7-8,15,TRBJ2-7,-,CASSPGDRAEDEQYF,TGTGCCAGCAGCCCCGGGGACAGGGCCGAGGACGAGCAGTACTTC
TRBD1,TRBV6-7,16,TRBJ1-6,-,CASSYPGQGAWSPLHF,TGTGCCAGCAGTTACCCGGGACAGGGGGCTTGGTCACCCCTCCACTTT
-,TRBV27,11,TRBJ1-4,-,CASKGSEKLFF,TGTGCCAGCAAGGGGAGTGAAAAACTGTTTTTT
-,TRBV10-3,16,TRBJ2-7,few,CAISGQDRTKSYEQYF,TGTGCCATCAGTGGACAGGACAGAACCAAATCCTACGAGCAGTACTTC
-,TRBV18,13,TRBJ2-1,-,CASSPGAYNEQFF,TGTGCCAGCTCACCGGGGGCTTACAATGAGCAGTTCTTC
-,TRBV6-5,13,TRBJ2-1,-,CASRRTLGAEQFF,TGTGCCAGCAGAAGGACCCTGGGTGCTGAGCAGTTCTTC
-,TRBV7-9,15,TRBJ2-1,-,CASSEGQSSYNEQFF,TGTGCCAGCAGCGAGGGACAAAGCTCCTACAATGAGCAGTTCTTC
-,TRBV6-5,13,TRBJ2-7,-,CASRKGPSYEQYF,TGTGCCAGCAGGAAGGGGCCCTCCTACGAGCAGTACTTC
-,TRBV30,13,TRBJ1-1,-,CARQRQGGAEAFF,TGTGCCCGCCAGCGACAAGGGGGGGCTGAAGCTTTCTTT
-,TRBV12-3/TRBV12-4,12,TRBJ2-7,-,CASSPTGYEQYF,TGTGCCAGCAGCCCAACAGGTTACGAGCAGTACTTC
-,TRBV6-5,14,TRBJ2-5,-,CASSYTNQEETQYF,TGTGCCAGCAGTTATACTAACCAGGAGGAGACCCAGTACTTC
-,TRBV5-1,13,TRBJ1-1,-,CASSPGQNIEAFF,TGCGCCAGCAGCCCCGGACAGAATATTGAAGCTTTCTTT
-,TRBV3-1/TRBV3-2,15,TRBJ1-3,once,CASSQGEHSGNTIYF,TGTGCCAGCAGCCAAGGCGAGCATTCTGGAAACACCATATATTTT
TRBD1,TRBV6-4,15,TRBJ2-3,once,CASSETGGGTDTQYF,TGTGCCAGCAGTGAGACAGGGGGTGGCACAGATACGCAGTATTTT
-,TRBV24-1,16,TRBJ2-1,-,CATSGRGGEGWNEQFF,TGTGCCACCAGTGGGAGGGGCGGTGAGGGATGGAATGAGCAGTTCTTC
-,TRBV21-1,16,TRBJ2-7,-,CASSKERDSLLYEQYF,TGTGCCAGCAGCAAAGAGAGGGACAGCCTTCTCTACGAGCAGTACTTC
-,TRBV15,16,TRBJ1-2,-,CATSRDLGVSGYGYTF,TGTGCCACCAGCAGAGATTTGGGGGTCAGTGGATATGGCTACACCTTC